The 2 T cell receptor beta chains below come from one sample, sequenced in a study of blood T cells in healthy people across ages. A J-beta primer mix and a sample-barcoded 5' primer were used in a second PCR of about 6 to 12 cycles. Using its own MiXCR run on the 5' RACE reads, TCRdb lists one record per CDR3 protein. This sample carries about a million distinct CDR3 sequences, around two fifths of them seen once, and the ten largest clones take about an eighth. What was sequenced was blood. The source of these receptors is a man aged 18 to 29 in good health.

The sample holds a few counts of this clonotype. This chain connects TRBV14 to TRBJ1-1, with D uncertain. The V gene's germline CDR1 is SGHDN and CDR2 FVKESK. V was trimmed by 0 bases and J by 2 bases, leaving 7 bases between them. The CDR3 is 14 amino acids. CDR3 protein: CASSQDVGNTEAFF. In nucleotides, the CDR3 is TGTGCCAGCAGCCAAGACGTTGGAAACACTGAAGCTTTCTTT.

The chain recombines TRBV7-2 with TRBJ1-5; D not certain. Germline V gene lookup returns CDR1 SGHTA and CDR2 FQGNSA. Deletions cut 1 base from V and 7 bases from J, with 14 bases between. This CDR3 is built from 15 residues. The DNA for the CDR3 is TGTGCCAGCAGCTTAGATGCGGGCGCCAGGCAGCCCCAGCATTTT. This translates into CASSLDAGARQPQHF.